This passage covers 13 T cell receptor beta chains from one sample sequenced in a study of blood T cells in healthy people across ages. Combining a sample-barcoded 5' primer with a J-beta primer mix, a second PCR ran for roughly 7 to 11 cycles. TCRdb reprocessed the 5' RACE reads via MiXCR and lists one record per CDR3 protein. In the table there are some 690,000 distinct CDR3 sequences, 20% to 25% of which are singletons. Material for sequencing was blood. These receptors were collected from an older man in good health.

This clonotype was recorded once. The chain has TRBV12-3 or TRBV12-4 and TRBJ2-3; the match to TRBD2 covers 7 bases. CDR3 size: 12 residues. The trim removed 3 bases at V and 10 bases at J, leaving 4 bases unmatched. The CDR3 loop is CASSLSRGAQYF. For the CDR3, the DNA is TGTGCCAGCAGTTTGAGTCGGGGGGCGCAGTATTTT.

This rearrangement joins TRBV11-2 to TRBJ1-2; 8 nucleotides match TRBD1. The germline V gene encodes CDR1 SGHAT and CDR2 FQNNGV. The CDR3 loop spans 14 amino acids. Losses at the gene ends were 7 bases for V and 5 bases for J; bases not matched to a gene: 9. For the CDR3, the DNA is TGTGCCAGCACAGGGGGCGCGTACAGTTATGGCTACACCTTC. Translating gives CASTGGAYSYGYTF.

This chain joins TRBV12-3 or TRBV12-4 and TRBJ2-4, with D uncertain. V lost 5 bases and J 9 bases, leaving 17 bases between the germline ends. This CDR3 region has 14 residues. The CDR3 DNA follows: TGTGCCAGCAGTAACTCGGGCCCTAAGGGCATTCAGTACTTC. Translation gives CASSNSGPKGIQYF.

At least ten counts were recorded for this clonotype. The chain employs TRBV6-6 and TRBJ1-3, with D possibly matching TRBD1 (6 bases). This CDR3 has 14 residues. Germline V gives CDR1 MNHNY, CDR2 SVGAGI (reference sequence). Trimming removed 2 bases from V and 2 bases from J, with 7 bases in between. The CDR3 region is CASSYGTTGNTIYF. In DNA form, the CDR3 reads TGTGCCAGCAGTTACGGGACAACTGGAAACACCATATATTTT.

The table lists this clonotype with a few counts. This may be a read error: a much more frequent sequence differs by one nucleotide. The chain is built from TRBV28 and TRBJ2-7, with D uncertain. CDR1 and CDR2 (germline): MDHEN, SYDVKM. The CDR3 runs to 13 residues. The CDR3 nucleotides read TGTGCCAGCCTGTCAATCCGGAGCTACGAGCAGCACTTC. Protein sequence: CASLSIRSYEQHF.

Many counts were recorded for this clonotype. The rearrangement uses TRBV29-1 and TRBJ2-3; weak D call: TRBD1 (5 bases). CDR1 is SQVTM and CDR2 is ANQGSEA in the germline V gene. The CDR3 runs 13 residues. V was cut by 7 bases and J by 3 bases, with 14 bases left in between. The CDR3: CSGSQGLTDTQYF. The CDR3, as DNA: TGCAGCGGCTCCCAGGGTCTGACAGATACGCAGTATTTT.

CDR3 DNA: TGTGCCAGCAGTTTAGCGGGACAGGGGGTCTATGGCTACACCTTC. Protein: CASSLAGQGVYGYTF. The chain uses TRBV12-3 or TRBV12-4 and TRBJ1-2, with TRBD1 matching 11 bases. The junction had 1 base not matched to a gene; V was cut back by 0 bases and J by 4 bases. This CDR3 has 15 residues.

V and J are TRBV12-3 or TRBV12-4 and TRBJ1-6; TRBD1 is a possible D gene (6 bases). The CDR3 is made up of 14 amino acids. V was pared by 6 bases and J by 10 bases, with 16 bases between. The CDR3 spells CASSWDTGRSPLHF. CDR3 DNA sequence: TGTGCCAGCAGCTGGGACACTGGACGATCACCCCTCCACTTT.

This clonotype was observed at least ten times. CDR3 loop: CSAREREGPYEQYV. CDR3 in DNA: TGCAGTGCTAGAGAGCGGGAGGGCCCCTACGAGCAGTACGTC. The chain is built from TRBV20-1 and TRBJ2-7, with 9 bases identical to TRBD2. With 0 bases clipped from V and 2 bases from J, the junction kept 2 bases outside the gene matches. Germline CDR1 and CDR2: DFQATT and SNEGSKA (reference sequence). This CDR3 comprises 14 residues.

The chain has TRBV7-9 and TRBJ1-2; 7 bases map to TRBD1. Germline trimming cut 5 bases from V and 7 bases from J; bases unmatched to any gene: 10. Per the germline V gene, CDR1 is SEHNR and CDR2 is FQNEAQ (reference sequence). This CDR3 is built from 14 residues. The chain's CDR3 is CASSPRQGSAGYTF. The CDR3 DNA is TGTGCCAGCAGCCCGAGACAGGGTTCGGCTGGCTACACCTTC.

The CDR3 region has the DNA TGCAGTGCTGGCGGAGGGACAGGCCTCGGGCAGTACTTC. This sequence encodes CSAGGGTGLGQYF. J is TRBJ2-7 and V is TRBV20-1; 8 positions agree with TRBD1. V was pared by 5 bases and J by 9 bases, with 12 bases of the junction left unmatched. Germline V gives CDR1 DFQATT, CDR2 SNEGSKA (reference sequence). The CDR3 runs 13 residues.

In this sample, this clonotype turned up a few times. The chain is built from TRBV3-1 and TRBJ1-4; D may be TRBD1 (6 bases). V shed 4 bases and J shed 7 bases, with 13 bases lying between them. This CDR3 has 14 amino acids. Germline CDR1 and CDR2: LGHDT and YNNKEL (reference sequence). The CDR3 loop reads CASSLRTEGEKLFF. The CDR3 nucleotides read TGTGCCAGCAGCCTACGGACAGAGGGTGAAAAACTGTTTTTT.

The CDR3 bases are TGCGCCAGCAGCACTGGACAGGACTACAATGAGCAGTTCTTC. Translated: CASSTGQDYNEQFF. This chain connects TRBV5-1 to TRBJ2-1; 7 positions agree with TRBD1. The CDR3 covers 14 residues. The germline gives CDR1 SGHRS, CDR2 YFSETQ. Germline trimming cut 4 bases from V and 3 bases from J; bases unmatched to any gene: 4.